Below, 14 T cell receptor beta chains from the same sample are listed, as sequenced in a study of blood T cell repertoires in COVID-19. The repertoire was sequenced with immunoSEQ multiplex PCR; TCRdb's copy has only in-frame clones and lacks some. The sample records approximately 490,000 clones, 75% to 90% being singletons. The sample comprised PBMCs or T cells enriched from blood (not recorded which). These receptors all stem from a woman under 30 who had recovered from COVID-19.

The chain couples TRBV27 to TRBJ1-2; no clear D. Germline V gives CDR1 MNHEY, CDR2 SMNVEV (reference sequence). There are 14 residues in the CDR3. The ends were cut back, 6 bases at V and 3 bases at J, with 14 bases in the middle. CDR3 in amino acids: CASRQEGVDYGYTF. The CDR3 bases are TGTGCCAGCAGGCAGGAGGGCGTTGACTATGGCTACACCTTC.

The rearrangement uses TRBV7-2 and TRBJ2-1; 10 nucleotides line up with TRBD2. CDR3 length equals 16 residues. Germline-derived CDR1 and CDR2 are SGHTA and FQGNSA. Losses at the gene ends were 2 bases for V and 7 bases for J; bases not matched to a gene: 8. CDR3 protein: CASSLKGVAGGNEQFF. The CDR3 DNA follows: TGTGCCAGCAGCTTAAAGGGAGTAGCGGGGGGAAATGAGCAGTTCTTC.

J is TRBJ2-7 and V is TRBV28; a weak D match, TRBD2 (6 bases). V was shortened by 6 bases and J by 1 base, with 10 bases between the two germline ends. CDR1 MDHEN and CDR2 SYDVKM come from the germline V gene. This CDR3 spans 13 amino acids. CDR3 nucleotide sequence: TGTGCCAGCAGCTTGGGGGGATCCTACGAGCAGTACTTC. This codes for CASSLGGSYEQYF.

V usage is TRBV9 and J usage is TRBJ2-7; 10 bases agree with TRBD1. Germline V lookup: CDR1 SGDLS, CDR2 YYNGEE. Trimming removed 5 bases from V and 2 bases from J; junction bases left unmatched: 4. The CDR3 consists of 14 residues. The CDR3 region is CASSPGTGAYEQYF. DNA of the CDR3: TGTGCCAGCAGTCCCGGGACAGGGGCCTACGAGCAGTACTTC.

The genes are TRBV6-1 and TRBJ1-5; D unresolved. V gave up 2 bases and J gave up 5 bases, with 13 bases separating them. Germline assignment: CDR1 MNHNS and CDR2 SASEGT. The CDR3 has 15 amino acids. CDR3 sequence: CASSERERRDQPQHF. The CDR3 coding sequence is TGTGCCAGCAGTGAAAGGGAGAGGAGGGATCAGCCCCAGCATTTT.

This chain uses TRBV6-5 with TRBJ2-7; a possible D gene is TRBD1 (6 bases). Germline V gives CDR1 MNHEY, CDR2 SVGAGI. This CDR3 comprises 13 residues. The V end was cut by 4 bases, the J end by 4 bases, with 11 bases between. The CDR3 DNA is TGTGCCAGCAGTTCACGTGGACAGTACGAGCAGTACTTC. This translates into CASSSRGQYEQYF.

The V call is TRBV18, the J call TRBJ2-7; weak D call: TRBD1 (6 bases). V dropped 3 bases and J dropped 6 bases, with 18 bases sitting between them. The V gene's germline CDR1 is KGHSH and CDR2 LQKENI. The CDR3 is 15 amino acids. As DNA, the CDR3 is TGTGCCAGCTCACCGGTCGGGACACCTCAAACCGAGCAGTACTTC. Translated, it gives CASSPVGTPQTEQYF.

The chain links TRBV14 to TRBJ1-1; D gene unclear. CDR1 and CDR2 from the germline V gene are SGHDN and FVKESK. Trimming took off 0 bases at V and 5 bases at J, with 13 bases between the two ends. This CDR3 contains 15 residues. CDR3 region: CASSQEEGGWTEAFF. Written as DNA, the CDR3 is TGTGCCAGCAGCCAAGAAGAGGGAGGTTGGACTGAAGCTTTCTTT.

The chain recombines TRBV24-1 with TRBJ1-2; D is unclear. The CDR3 has 13 residues. Trimming removed 5 bases from V and 8 bases from J, with 14 bases in between. Germline CDR1 is KGHDR and CDR2 is SFDVKD. CDR3 nucleotides: TGTGCCACCAGTGGTCGGGGAGAGGAGGGCTACACCTTC. Its translation: CATSGRGEEGYTF.

This clone was detected only a few times. CDR3: CASSLWEGEQYF. The CDR3 DNA sequence: TGTGCCAGCAGCCTCTGGGAGGGGGAGCAGTACTTC. The chain couples TRBV7-9 to TRBJ2-7; 7 bases are a match to TRBD2. The CDR3 consists of 12 residues. The germline CDR1 and CDR2 sequences are SEHNR and FQNEAQ (reference sequence). Trimming removed 5 bases from V and 7 bases from J; junction bases left unmatched: 5.

The rearrangement joins TRBV18 to TRBJ2-5; D might be TRBD1 (6 bases). CDR3 size: 13 residues. Trimming left V 6 bases short and J 4 bases short, with 12 bases between. Germline assignment: CDR1 KGHSH and CDR2 LQKENI. The CDR3 DNA reads as TGTGCCAGCTCGCTCACAGGGCGAGAGACCCAGTACTTC. Residues: CASSLTGRETQYF.

The chain has TRBV19 and TRBJ2-5, with 10 bases aligning to TRBD2. CDR3 length: 16 amino acids. V trimming: 5 bases; J trimming: 5 bases; junction bases outside the gene matches: 11. Germline values: CDR1 LNHDA, CDR2 SQIVND (reference sequence). The CDR3 spells CASSLGSGGARETQYF. CDR3 nucleotide sequence: TGTGCCAGTAGTTTGGGCAGCGGGGGGGCCCGGGAGACCCAGTACTTC.

The V and J genes are TRBV5-1 and TRBJ2-5; 11 bases match TRBD2. This CDR3 is 16 amino acids long. The germline V gene has CDR1 SGHRS and CDR2 YFSETQ. V was clipped by 4 bases and J by 2 bases; unmatched bases: 7. CDR3 sequence reads: CASSATTSGAQETQYF. The DNA of the CDR3 is TGCGCCAGCAGCGCAACGACTAGCGGGGCTCAAGAGACCCAGTACTTC. Supplemented by reference TRBV5-1 and TRBJ2-5, the full variable domain reads KAGVTQTPRYLIKTRGQQVTLSCSPISGHRSVSWYQQTPGQGLQFLFEYFSETQRNKGNFPGRFSGRQFSNSRSEMNVSTLELGDSALYLCASSATTSGAQETQYFGPGTRLLVL.

J is TRBJ1-1 and V is TRBV2, with a tentative D call TRBD1 (5 bases). Germline V gene sequence: CDR1 SNHLY, CDR2 FYNNEI. CDR3 length equals 15 residues. The V and J ends lost 5 bases and 2 bases respectively, with 15 bases between them. The DNA for the CDR3 is TGTGCCAGCAGTCTGGGCAGGGCTGATAACACTGAAGCTTTCTTT. The encoded protein is CASSLGRADNTEAFF.